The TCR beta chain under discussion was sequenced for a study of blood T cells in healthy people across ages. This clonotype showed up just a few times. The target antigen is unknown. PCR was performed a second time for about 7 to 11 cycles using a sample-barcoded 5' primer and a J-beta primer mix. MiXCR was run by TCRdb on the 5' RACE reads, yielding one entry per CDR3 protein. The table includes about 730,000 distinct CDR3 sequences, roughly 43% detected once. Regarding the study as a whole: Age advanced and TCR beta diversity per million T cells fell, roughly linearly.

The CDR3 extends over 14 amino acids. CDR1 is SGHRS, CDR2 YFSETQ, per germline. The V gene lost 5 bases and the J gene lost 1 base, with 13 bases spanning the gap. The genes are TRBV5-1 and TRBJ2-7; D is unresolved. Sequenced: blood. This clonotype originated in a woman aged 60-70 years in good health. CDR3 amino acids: CASRRLSESYEQYF. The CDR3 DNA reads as TGCGCCAGCAGACGTTTATCGGAATCCTACGAGCAGTACTTC.